This T cell receptor beta chain was captured in a study of T cell changes during pregnancy in multiple sclerosis. Sequenced by immunoSEQ multiplex PCR; TCRdb stores in-frame clones only, minus some. The data show about 60,000 clones, roughly nine tenths seen once. This TCR derives from a female donor in good health, enrolled as a control in a pregnancy study. The sample in question was CD4+ T cells from peripheral blood mononuclear cells, obtained after pregnancy.

As DNA, the CDR3 is TGTGCCAGTAGAAGCCGGGACAGGGGGCCTAATCAGCCCCAGCATTTT. Encoded protein: CASRSRDRGPNQPQHF. The V and J genes are TRBV19 and TRBJ1-5; 12 nucleotides match TRBD1. Losses at the gene ends were 6 bases for V and 4 bases for J; bases not matched to a gene: 7. Looked up from germline, CDR1 is LNHDA and CDR2 is SQIVND (reference sequence). The CDR3 runs 16 residues.